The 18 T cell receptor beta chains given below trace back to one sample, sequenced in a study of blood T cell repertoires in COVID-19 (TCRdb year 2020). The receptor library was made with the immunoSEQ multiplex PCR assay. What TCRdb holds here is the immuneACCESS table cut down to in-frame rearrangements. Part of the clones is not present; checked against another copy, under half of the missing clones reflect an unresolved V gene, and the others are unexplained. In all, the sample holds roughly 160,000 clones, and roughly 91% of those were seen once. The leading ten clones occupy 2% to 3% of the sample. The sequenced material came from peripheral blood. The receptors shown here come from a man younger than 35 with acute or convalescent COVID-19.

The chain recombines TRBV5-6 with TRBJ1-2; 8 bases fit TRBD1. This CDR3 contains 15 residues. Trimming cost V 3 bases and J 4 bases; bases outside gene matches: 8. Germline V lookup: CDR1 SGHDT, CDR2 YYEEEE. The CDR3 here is CASSSPQGASYGYTF. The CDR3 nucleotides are TGTGCCAGCAGCTCCCCTCAGGGGGCGAGCTATGGCTACACCTTC.

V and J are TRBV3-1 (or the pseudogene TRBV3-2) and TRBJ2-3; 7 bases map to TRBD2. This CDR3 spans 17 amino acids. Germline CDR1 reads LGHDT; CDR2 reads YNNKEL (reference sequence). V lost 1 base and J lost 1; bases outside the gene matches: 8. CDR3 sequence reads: CASSQGPLAGGTDTQYF. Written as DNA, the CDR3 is TGTGCCAGCAGCCAAGGTCCTTTGGCGGGAGGCACAGATACGCAGTATTTT.

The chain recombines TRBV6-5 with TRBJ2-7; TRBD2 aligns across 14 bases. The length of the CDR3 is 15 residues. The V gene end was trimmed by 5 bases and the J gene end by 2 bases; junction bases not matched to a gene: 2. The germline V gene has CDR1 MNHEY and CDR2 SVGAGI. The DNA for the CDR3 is TGTGCCAGCAGTCAGGGACTAGCGGGAGCCTACGAGCAGTACTTC. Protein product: CASSQGLAGAYEQYF.

The CDR3 reads CASSQDGGRRAGNTIYF. The DNA for the CDR3 is TGCGCCAGCAGCCAAGATGGGGGCAGGCGGGCTGGAAACACCATATATTTT. The rearrangement joins TRBV4-1 to TRBJ1-3; possible D gene TRBD1, 6 bases. The V gene lost 0 bases and the J gene lost 2 bases, with 14 bases spanning the gap. Germline CDR1 MGHRA, CDR2 YSYEKL. The CDR3 covers 17 residues.

CDR3 in DNA: TGTGCCATCGCGGGGTACTCTGTGGATGAGCAGTTCTTC. Translation: CAIAGYSVDEQFF. This chain joins TRBV10-3 and TRBJ2-1; perhaps TRBD2 as D (6 bases). Trimming pared 8 bases from V and 8 bases from J, leaving 16 bases between. CDR1 is ENHRY and CDR2 is SYGVKD in the germline V gene. The CDR3 contains 13 residues.

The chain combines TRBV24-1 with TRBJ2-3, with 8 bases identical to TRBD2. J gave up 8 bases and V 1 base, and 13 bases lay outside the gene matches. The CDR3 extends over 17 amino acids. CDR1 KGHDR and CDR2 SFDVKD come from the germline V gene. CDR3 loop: CATSDFASGSAAGTQYF. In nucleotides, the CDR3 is TGTGCCACCAGTGATTTTGCCAGCGGGAGTGCCGCGGGTACGCAGTATTTT.

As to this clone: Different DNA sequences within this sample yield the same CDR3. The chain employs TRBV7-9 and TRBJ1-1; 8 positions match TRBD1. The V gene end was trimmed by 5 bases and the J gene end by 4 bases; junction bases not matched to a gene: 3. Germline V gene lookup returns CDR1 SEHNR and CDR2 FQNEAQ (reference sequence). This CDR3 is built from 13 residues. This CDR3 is CASSLGQGTEAFF. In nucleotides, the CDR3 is TGTGCCAGCAGCCTAGGACAGGGCACTGAAGCTTTCTTT.

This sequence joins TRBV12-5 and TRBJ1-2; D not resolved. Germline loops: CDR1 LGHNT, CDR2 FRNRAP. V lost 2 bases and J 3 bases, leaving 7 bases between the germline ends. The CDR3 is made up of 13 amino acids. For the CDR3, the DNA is TGTGCTAGTGGTTTGAACACCTACTATGGCTACACCTTC. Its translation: CASGLNTYYGYTF.

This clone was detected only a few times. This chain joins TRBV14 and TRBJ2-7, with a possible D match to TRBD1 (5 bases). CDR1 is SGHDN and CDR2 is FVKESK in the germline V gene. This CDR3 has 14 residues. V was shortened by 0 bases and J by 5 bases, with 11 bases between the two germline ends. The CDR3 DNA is TGTGCCAGCAGCCAAGAACTGGGGCCCCACGAGCAGTACTTC. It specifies CASSQELGPHEQYF.

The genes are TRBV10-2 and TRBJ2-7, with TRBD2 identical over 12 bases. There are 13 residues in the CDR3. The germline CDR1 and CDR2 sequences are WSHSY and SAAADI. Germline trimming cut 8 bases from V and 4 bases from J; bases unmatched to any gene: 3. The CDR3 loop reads CASGTSGLYEQYF. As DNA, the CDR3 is TGCGCCAGCGGGACTAGCGGGTTGTACGAGCAGTACTTC.

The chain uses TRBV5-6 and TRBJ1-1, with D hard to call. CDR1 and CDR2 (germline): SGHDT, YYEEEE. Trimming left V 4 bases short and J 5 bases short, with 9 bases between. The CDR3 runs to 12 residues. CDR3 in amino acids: CASSGLQTEAFF. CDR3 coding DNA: TGTGCCAGCAGCGGTCTGCAGACTGAAGCTTTCTTT. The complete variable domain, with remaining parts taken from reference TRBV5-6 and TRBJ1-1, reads DAGVTQSPTHLIKTRGQQVTLRCSPKSGHDTVSWYQQALGQGPQFIFQYYEEEERQRGNFPDRFSGHQFPNYSSELNVNALLLGDSALYLCASSGLQTEAFFGQGTRLTVV.

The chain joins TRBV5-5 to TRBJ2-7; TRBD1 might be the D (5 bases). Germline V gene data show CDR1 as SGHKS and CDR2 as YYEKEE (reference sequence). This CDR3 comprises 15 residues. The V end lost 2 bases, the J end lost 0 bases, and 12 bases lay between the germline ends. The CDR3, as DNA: TGTGCCAGCAGCTTAACAGGACCAGTCTCCTACGAGCAGTACTTC. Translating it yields CASSLTGPVSYEQYF.

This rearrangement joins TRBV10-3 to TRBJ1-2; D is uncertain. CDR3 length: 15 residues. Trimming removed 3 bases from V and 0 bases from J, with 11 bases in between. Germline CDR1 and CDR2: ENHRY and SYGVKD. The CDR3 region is CAISDMLGANYGYTF. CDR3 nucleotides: TGTGCCATCAGTGATATGTTGGGAGCTAACTATGGCTACACCTTC.

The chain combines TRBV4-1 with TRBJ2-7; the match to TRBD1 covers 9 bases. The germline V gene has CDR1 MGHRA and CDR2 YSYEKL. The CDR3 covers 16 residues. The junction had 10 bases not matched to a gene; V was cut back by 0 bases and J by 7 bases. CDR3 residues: CASSQEVGTGFREQYF. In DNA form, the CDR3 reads TGCGCCAGCAGCCAAGAAGTCGGGACAGGGTTTAGGGAGCAGTACTTC.

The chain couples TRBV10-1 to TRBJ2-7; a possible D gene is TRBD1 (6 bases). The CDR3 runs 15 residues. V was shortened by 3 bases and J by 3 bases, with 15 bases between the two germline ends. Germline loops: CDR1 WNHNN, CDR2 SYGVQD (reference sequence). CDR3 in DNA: TGCGCCAGCAGTGAAGGGCAGGGGCGTGACTACGAGCAGTACTTC. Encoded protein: CASSEGQGRDYEQYF.

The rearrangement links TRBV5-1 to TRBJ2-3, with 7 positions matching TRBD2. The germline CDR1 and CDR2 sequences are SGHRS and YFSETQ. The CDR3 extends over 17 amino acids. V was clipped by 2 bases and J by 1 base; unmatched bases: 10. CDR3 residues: CASSFRRLAVGTDTQYF. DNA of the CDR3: TGCGCCAGCAGCTTTCGGAGACTAGCCGTTGGCACAGATACGCAGTATTTT.

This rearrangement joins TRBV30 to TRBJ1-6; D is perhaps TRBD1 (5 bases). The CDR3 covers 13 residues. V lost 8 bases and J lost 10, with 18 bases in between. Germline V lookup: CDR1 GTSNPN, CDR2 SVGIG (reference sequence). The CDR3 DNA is TGTGCCGGGAACCCGTTAGCAGGGTCACCCCTCCACTTT. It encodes CAGNPLAGSPLHF. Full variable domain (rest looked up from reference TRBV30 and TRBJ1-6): SQTIHQWPATLVQPVGSPLSLECTVEGTSNPNLYWYRQAAGRGLQLLFYSVGIGQISSEVPQNLSASRPQDRQFILSSKKLLLSDSGFYLCAGNPLAGSPLHFGNGTRLTVT.

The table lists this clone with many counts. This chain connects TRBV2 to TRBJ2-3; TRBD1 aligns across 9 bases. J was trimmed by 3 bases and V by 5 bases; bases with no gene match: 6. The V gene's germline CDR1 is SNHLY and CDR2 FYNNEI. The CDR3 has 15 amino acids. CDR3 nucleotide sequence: TGTGCCAGCAGTCAAGACAGGGGGAAGACAGATACGCAGTATTTT. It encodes CASSQDRGKTDTQYF.